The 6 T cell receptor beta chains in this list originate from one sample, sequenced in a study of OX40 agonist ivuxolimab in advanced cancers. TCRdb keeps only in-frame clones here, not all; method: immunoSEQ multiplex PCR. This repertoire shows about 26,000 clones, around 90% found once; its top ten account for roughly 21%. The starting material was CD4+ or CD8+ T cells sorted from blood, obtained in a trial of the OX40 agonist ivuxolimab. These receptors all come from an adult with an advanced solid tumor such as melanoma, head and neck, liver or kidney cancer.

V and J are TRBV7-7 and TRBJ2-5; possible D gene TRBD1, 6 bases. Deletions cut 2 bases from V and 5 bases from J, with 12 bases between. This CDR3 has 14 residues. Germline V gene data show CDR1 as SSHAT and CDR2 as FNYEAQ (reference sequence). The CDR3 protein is CASSLPDSPETQYF. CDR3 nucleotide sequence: TGTGCCAGCAGCTTACCGGACAGTCCTGAGACCCAGTACTTC.

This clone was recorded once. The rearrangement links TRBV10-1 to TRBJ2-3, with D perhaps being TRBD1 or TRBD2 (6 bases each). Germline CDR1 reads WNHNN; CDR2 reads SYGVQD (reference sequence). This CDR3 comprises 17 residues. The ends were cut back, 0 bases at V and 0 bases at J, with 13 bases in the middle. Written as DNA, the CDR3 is TGCGCCAGCAGTGAGTCGAGGGGGGATTGGAGCACAGATACGCAGTATTTT. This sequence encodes CASSESRGDWSTDTQYF.

CDR3 region: CASSIGREQYF. CDR3 coding DNA: TGTGCCAGTAGTATTGGGCGCGAGCAGTACTTC. The J gene is TRBJ2-7, the V gene TRBV19; D is undetermined. This CDR3 contains 11 residues. Germline V gives CDR1 LNHDA, CDR2 SQIVND (reference sequence). V shed 3 bases and J shed 6 bases, with 6 bases lying between them.

The CDR3 region is CASSQDRDRVAYEQYF. The CDR3 nucleotides are TGCGCCAGCAGCCAAGATAGGGACAGGGTCGCCTACGAGCAGTACTTC. V usage is TRBV4-1 and J usage is TRBJ2-5; 9 bases line up with TRBD1. TRBJ2-7 matches the DNA end more closely, so the J call is doubtful. Germline values: CDR1 MGHRA, CDR2 YSYEKL. This CDR3 has 16 amino acids.

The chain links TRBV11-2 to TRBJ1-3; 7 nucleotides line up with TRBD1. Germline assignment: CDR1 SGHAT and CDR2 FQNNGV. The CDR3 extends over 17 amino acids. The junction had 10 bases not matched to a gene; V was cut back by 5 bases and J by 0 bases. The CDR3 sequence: CASSTSGQAVSGNTIYF. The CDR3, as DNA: TGTGCCAGCAGCACGAGCGGACAGGCGGTCTCTGGAAACACCATATATTTT.

The CDR3 here is CAISQGGDYYGYTF. The CDR3 DNA reads as TGTGCCATCTCCCAGGGGGGGGACTACTATGGCTACACCTTC. The V and J genes are TRBV10-3 and TRBJ1-2; 7 bases are shared with TRBD1. V was clipped by 8 bases and J by 3 bases; unmatched bases: 9. CDR3 length equals 14 residues. Germline CDR1 is ENHRY and CDR2 is SYGVKD.